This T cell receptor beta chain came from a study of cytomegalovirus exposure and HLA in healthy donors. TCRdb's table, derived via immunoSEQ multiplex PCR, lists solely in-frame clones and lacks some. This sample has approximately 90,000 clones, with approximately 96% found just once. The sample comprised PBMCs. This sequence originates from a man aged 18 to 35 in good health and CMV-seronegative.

Here the CDR3 DNA reads TGTGCCAGCAGCTCTGGACAGAGCTCCTACGAGCAGTACTTC. This translates into CASSSGQSSYEQYF. V gene TRBV7-9 combines with J gene TRBJ2-7, with D maybe TRBD1 (6 bases). CDR1 is SEHNR, CDR2 FQNEAQ, per germline (reference sequence). Trimming cost V 4 bases and J 0 bases, with 10 bases left between them. This CDR3 spans 14 amino acids.